This T cell receptor beta chain was sequenced during a study of blood T cell repertoires in COVID-19. For the study at large: Samples taken during acute and convalescent COVID-19 were collected in the United States, Italy and Spain. Sources were T cells, B-cell-depleted T cells, or PBMCs; the material itself was cDNA or gDNA.

The ends lost 9 bases at V and 6 bases at J; junction bases unmatched: 5. This CDR3 comprises 13 residues. Germline V gene data show CDR1 as SNHLY and CDR2 as FYNNEI. In the study's own analysis: How many nucleated cells were present was estimated from reference gene primer amplification. Data came from immunoSEQ multiplex PCR; TCRdb stores just in-frame clones and leaves some out. V, J and clone size reflect that table, while D and trimming were determined from the DNA. Seen here are under 150,000 clones, about nine tenths observed once, and the top ten hold roughly a tenth. Sequenced material: peripheral blood. The origin of this receptor is a man aged 45-65 years with active or convalescent COVID-19. The chain uses TRBV2 and TRBJ1-5; the match to TRBD1 covers 10 bases. The DNA for the CDR3 is TGTGCCAGTGCGACAGGGGGCTTTCAGCCCCAGCATTTT. Residues: CASATGGFQPQHF.